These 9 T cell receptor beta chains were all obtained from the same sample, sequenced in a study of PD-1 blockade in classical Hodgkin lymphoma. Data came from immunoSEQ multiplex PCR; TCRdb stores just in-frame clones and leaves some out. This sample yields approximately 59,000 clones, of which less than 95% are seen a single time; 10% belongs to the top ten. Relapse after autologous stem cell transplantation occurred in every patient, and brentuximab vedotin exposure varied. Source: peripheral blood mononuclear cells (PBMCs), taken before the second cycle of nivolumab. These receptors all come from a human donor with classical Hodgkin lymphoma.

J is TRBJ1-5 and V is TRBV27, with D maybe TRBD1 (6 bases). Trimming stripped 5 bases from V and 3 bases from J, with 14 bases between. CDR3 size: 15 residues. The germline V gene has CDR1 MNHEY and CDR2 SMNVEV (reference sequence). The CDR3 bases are TGTGCCAGCAGTGCCTTGGACAGCTTCAATCAGCCCCAGCATTTT. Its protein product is CASSALDSFNQPQHF.

CDR3 residues: CASTMDLSSYNEQFF. CDR3 nucleotides: TGTGCCAGCACCATGGATTTGAGCTCCTACAATGAGCAGTTCTTC. The genes are TRBV6-5 and TRBJ2-1; D remains unclear. The germline CDR1 and CDR2 sequences are MNHEY and SVGAGI. Trimming cost V 7 bases and J 0 bases, with 13 bases left between them. The CDR3 runs to 15 residues.

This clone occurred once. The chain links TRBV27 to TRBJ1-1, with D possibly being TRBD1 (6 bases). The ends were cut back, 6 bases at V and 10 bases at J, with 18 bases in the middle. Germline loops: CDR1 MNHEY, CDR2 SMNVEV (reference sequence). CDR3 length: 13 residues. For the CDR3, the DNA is TGTGCCAGCAGCTATGACAGGACGTCTAGAGCTTTCTTT. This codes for CASSYDRTSRAFF.

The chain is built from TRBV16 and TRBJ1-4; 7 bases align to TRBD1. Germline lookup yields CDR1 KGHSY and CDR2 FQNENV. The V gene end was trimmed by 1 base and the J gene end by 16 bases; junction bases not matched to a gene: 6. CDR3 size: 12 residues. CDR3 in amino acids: CASSQFGGGKFF. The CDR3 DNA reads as TGTGCCAGCAGCCAATTCGGAGGGGGCAAGTTTTTT.

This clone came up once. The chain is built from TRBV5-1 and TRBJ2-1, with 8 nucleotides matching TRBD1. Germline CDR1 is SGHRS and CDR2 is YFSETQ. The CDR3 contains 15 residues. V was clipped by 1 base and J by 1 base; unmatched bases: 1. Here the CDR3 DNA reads TGCGCCAGCAGCTTGCGACAGGGGTCCTACAATGAGCAGTTCTTC. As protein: CASSLRQGSYNEQFF.

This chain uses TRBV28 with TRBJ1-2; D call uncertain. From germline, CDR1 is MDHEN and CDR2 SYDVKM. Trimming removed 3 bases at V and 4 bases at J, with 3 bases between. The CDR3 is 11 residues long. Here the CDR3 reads CASSFRYGYTF. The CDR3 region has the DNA TGTGCCAGCAGTTTCCGCTATGGCTACACCTTC.

CDR3 residues: CASSRGDSYNEQFF. Written as DNA, the CDR3 is TGTGCCAGCAGCAGGGGGGACAGCTACAATGAGCAGTTCTTC. V usage is TRBV5-4 and J usage is TRBJ2-1; tentatively, D is TRBD1 (7 bases). Germline V lookup: CDR1 SGHNT, CDR2 YYREEE (reference sequence). Trimming pared 4 bases from V and 3 bases from J, leaving 11 bases between. This CDR3 is built from 14 residues.

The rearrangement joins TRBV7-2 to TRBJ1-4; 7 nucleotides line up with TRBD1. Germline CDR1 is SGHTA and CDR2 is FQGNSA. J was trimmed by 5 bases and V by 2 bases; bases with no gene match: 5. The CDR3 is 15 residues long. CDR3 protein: CASSLMGQLNEKLFF. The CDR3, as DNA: TGTGCCAGCAGCTTAATGGGACAGCTGAATGAAAAACTGTTTTTT.

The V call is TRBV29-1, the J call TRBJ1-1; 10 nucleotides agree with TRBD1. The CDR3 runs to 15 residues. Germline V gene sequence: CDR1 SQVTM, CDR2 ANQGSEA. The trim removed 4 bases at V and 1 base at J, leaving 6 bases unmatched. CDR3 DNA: TGCAGCGTTGGTAGACAGGGGGCGGCGAACACTGAAGCTTTCTTT. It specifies CSVGRQGAANTEAFF.